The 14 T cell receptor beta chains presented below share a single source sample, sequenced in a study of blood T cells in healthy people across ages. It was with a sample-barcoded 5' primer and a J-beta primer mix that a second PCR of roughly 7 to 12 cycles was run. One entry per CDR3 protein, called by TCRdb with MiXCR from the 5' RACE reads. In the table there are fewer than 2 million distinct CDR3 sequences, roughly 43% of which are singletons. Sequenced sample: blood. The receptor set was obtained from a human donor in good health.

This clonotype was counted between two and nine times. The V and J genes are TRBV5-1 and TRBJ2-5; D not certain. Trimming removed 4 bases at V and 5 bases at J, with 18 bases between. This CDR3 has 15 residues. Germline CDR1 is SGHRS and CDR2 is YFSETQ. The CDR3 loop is CASSLSPRPGETQYF. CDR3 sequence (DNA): TGCGCCAGCAGCCTTAGCCCCCGACCCGGCGAGACCCAGTACTTC.

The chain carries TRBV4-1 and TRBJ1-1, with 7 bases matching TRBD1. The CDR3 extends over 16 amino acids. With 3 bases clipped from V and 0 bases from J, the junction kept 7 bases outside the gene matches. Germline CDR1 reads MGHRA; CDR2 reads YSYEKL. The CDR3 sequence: CASSHGRGQMNTEAFF. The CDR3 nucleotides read TGCGCCAGCAGCCATGGAAGGGGGCAAATGAACACTGAAGCTTTCTTT.

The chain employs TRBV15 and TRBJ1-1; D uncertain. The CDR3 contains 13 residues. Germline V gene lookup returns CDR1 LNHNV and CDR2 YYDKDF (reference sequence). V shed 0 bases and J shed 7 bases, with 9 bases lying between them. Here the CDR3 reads CATSRDRSREAFF. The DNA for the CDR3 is TGTGCCACCAGCAGAGATAGGAGCCGTGAAGCTTTCTTT.

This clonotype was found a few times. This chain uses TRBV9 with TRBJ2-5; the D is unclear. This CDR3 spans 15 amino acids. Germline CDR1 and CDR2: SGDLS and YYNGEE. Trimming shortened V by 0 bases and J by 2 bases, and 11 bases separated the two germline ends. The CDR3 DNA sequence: TGTGCCAGCAGCGTAGGGCTCCCCGGTCAAGAGACCCAGTACTTC. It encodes CASSVGLPGQETQYF.

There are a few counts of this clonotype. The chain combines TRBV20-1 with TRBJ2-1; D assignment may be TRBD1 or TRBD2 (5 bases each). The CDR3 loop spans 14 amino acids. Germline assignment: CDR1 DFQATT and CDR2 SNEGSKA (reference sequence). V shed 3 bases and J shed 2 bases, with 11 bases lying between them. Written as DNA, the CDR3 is TGCAGTGCTAGCTCGGGGACCCCCTACAATGAGCAGTTCTTC. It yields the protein CSASSGTPYNEQFF.

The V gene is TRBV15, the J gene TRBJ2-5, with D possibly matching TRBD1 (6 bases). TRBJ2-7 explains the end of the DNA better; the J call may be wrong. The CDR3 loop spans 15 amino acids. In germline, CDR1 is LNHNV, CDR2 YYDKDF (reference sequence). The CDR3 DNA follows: TGTGCCACCAGCAGAGGACCTGGACAGATATACGAGCAGTACTTC. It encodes CATSRGPGQIYEQYF.

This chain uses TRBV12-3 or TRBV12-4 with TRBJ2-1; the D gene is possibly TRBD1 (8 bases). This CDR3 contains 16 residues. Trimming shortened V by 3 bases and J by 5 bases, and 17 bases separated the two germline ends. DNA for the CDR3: TGTGCCAGCAGTTTCCTCTACAGGGGGGGTGACAATGAGCAGTTCTTC. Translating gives CASSFLYRGGDNEQFF.

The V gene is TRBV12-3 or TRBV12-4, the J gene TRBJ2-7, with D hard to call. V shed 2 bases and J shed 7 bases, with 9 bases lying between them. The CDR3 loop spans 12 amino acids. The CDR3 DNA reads TGTGCCAGCAGTTTATCGGCCTCTGAGCAGTACTTC. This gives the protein CASSLSASEQYF.

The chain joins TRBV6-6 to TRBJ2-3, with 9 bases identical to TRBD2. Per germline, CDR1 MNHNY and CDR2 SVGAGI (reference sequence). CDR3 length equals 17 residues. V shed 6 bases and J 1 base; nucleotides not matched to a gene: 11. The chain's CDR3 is CASSAGLLAGRTDTQYF. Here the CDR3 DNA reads TGTGCCAGCAGCGCGGGATTGCTAGCGGGGCGCACAGATACGCAGTATTTT.

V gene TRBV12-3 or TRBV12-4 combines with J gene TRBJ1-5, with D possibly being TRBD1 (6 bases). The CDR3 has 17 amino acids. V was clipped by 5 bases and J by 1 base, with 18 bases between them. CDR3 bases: TGTGCCAGCAGTCCCCAACGGACAGTCCCAAGCAATCAGCCCCAGCATTTT. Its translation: CASSPQRTVPSNQPQHF.

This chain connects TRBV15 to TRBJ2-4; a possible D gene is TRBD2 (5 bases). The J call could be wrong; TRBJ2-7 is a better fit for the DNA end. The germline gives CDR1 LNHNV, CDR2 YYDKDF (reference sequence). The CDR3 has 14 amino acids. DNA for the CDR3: TGTGCCACTCGCACGGGATCCAGTCACGGCGAGCAGTACTTC. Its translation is CATRTGSSHGEQYF.

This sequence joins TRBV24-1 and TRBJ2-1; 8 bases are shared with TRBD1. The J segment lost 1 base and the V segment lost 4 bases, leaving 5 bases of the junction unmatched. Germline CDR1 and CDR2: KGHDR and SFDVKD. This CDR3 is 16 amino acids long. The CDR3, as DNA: TGTGCCACCAGTGACTATGACAGGGGATCCTACAATGAGCAGTTCTTC. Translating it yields CATSDYDRGSYNEQFF.

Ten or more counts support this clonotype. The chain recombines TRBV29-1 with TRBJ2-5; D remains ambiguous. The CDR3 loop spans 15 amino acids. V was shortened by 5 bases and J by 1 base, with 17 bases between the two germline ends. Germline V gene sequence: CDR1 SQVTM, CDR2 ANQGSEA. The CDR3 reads CSVTPQGSPQETQYF. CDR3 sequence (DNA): TGCAGCGTTACACCTCAAGGCAGTCCCCAAGAGACCCAGTACTTC. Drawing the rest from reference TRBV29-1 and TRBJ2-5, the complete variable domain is SAVISQKPSRDICQRGTSLTIQCQVDSQVTMMFWYRQQPGQSLTLIATANQGSEATYESGFVIDKFPISRPNLTFSTLTVSNMSPEDSSIYLCSVTPQGSPQETQYFGPGTRLLVL.

CDR3 sequence reads: CASRVGLLRDGRYEQYF. In DNA form, the CDR3 reads TGTGCCAGCAGGGTTGGTCTCCTCCGGGACGGCCGCTACGAGCAGTACTTC. V and J are TRBV12-3 or TRBV12-4 and TRBJ2-7; either TRBD1 or TRBD2 may supply D (5 bases each). Trimming pared 6 bases from V and 3 bases from J, leaving 24 bases between. There are 17 residues in the CDR3.